These T cell receptor beta chains were read from a single sample in a study of tumor-infiltrating lymphocytes in primary liver carcinoma. TCRdb re-called the multiplex PCR reads with MiXCR, one entry per CDR3 protein. The sample lists approximately 120,000 distinct CDR3 sequences, 64% occurring once. Source material: liver tumor tissue from sampling region 3. The receptors were gathered from an older woman with primary liver carcinoma and hepatitis B virus infection. Each CDR3 is given with its conserved first and last residue. D genes are given only for firm matches. Only part of the rows carry a size: once, few, many, or a class if the clone is expanded.

NA TRBJ1-5 TRBV18 few TGTGCCAGCTCACCGTGGCCGGGAGAGGGGAAGAATCAGCCCCAGCATTTT CASSPWPGEGKNQPQHF
TRBD2 TRBJ2-1 TRBV11-2 NA TGTGGCAGCAGCTCCTCCGGGACTAGCTGGGGGACTTCCTACAATGAGCAGTTCTTC CGSSSSGTSWGTSYNEQFF
NA TRBJ2-5 TRBV9 NA TGTGCCAGCAGCGTCGACCCCGGGGAGACCCAGTACTTC CASSVDPGETQYF
NA TRBJ1-2 TRBV12-3/TRBV12-4 many TGTGCCAGCAGTTTAGGCCGACAGAACTATGCCTTC CASSLGRQNYAF
TRBD2 TRBJ2-1 TRBV5-1 few TGCGCCAGCAGTGCCGGGACTAGCGGTCACAATGAGCAGTTCTTC CASSAGTSGHNEQFF
TRBD1 TRBJ1-5 TRBV6-5 NA TGTGCCAGCAGCCAAAGACAGGGGAGTCGTAGGACCCAGCATTTT CASSQRQGSRRTQHF
TRBD1 TRBJ2-5 TRBV11-3 NA TGTGCCAGCAGCGAAACCTGGACAGGCAGAGAGACCCAGCACTTC CASSETWTGRETQHF
NA TRBJ2-6 TRBV6-5 many TGTGCCAGCAGTCCAGCAGCCTCTGGGGCCAACGTCCTGACTTTC CASSPAASGANVLTF
NA TRBJ2-5 TRBV11-2 once TGTGCCAGCAGCACCCAGGAGAGGGTTAGGGAGGCCCAGTACTTC CASSTQERVREAQYF
NA TRBJ2-1 TRBV28 NA TGTGCCTGCAGTCAGAGGCAAACCTACAATGAGCAGTTCTTC CACSQRQTYNEQFF
NA TRBJ2-1 TRBV28 few TGTGCCAGCAGTGGGTGGGGGTCCTACAATGAGCAGTTCTTC CASSGWGSYNEQFF
NA TRBJ1-1 TRBV28 few TGTGCCAGCGGGGCTACAGCCAACACTGAAGCTTTCTTT CASGATANTEAFF
TRBD1 TRBJ2-5 TRBV28 few TGTGCCAGCAGACCCTCGGGACAGTTAGGTTTCGGGGAAGAGACCCAGTACTTC CASRPSGQLGFGEETQYF
TRBD2 TRBJ2-3 TRBV29-1 many TGCAGCGTTGGTGCGGGAGGGTCCAGGAATACGCAGTATTTT CSVGAGGSRNTQYF
NA TRBJ2-1 TRBV20-1 few TGCAGTGCTAGCAAGGCGGAGAGCTCCTACAATGAGCAGTTCTTC CSASKAESSYNEQFF
TRBD2 TRBJ2-7 TRBV28 NA TGTGCCAGCACCCCGGGGCTAGCGGGAGGGCAGTACTTC CASTPGLAGGQYF
TRBD1 TRBJ1-1 TRBV29-1 many TGCAGCGTTCGAGGGACAGGAGGCTGGGACACTGAAGCTTTCTTT CSVRGTGGWDTEAFF
NA TRBJ2-1 TRBV11-2 NA TGTGCCAGCAGCTTCATTGAGGTCACAGGGCAGTTCTTC CASSFIEVTGQFF
NA TRBJ2-2 TRBV11-2 few TGTGCCAGCAGCTTAGATCATCGGGGTAGGGACACCGGGGAGCTGTTTTTT CASSLDHRGRDTGELFF
NA TRBJ2-5 TRBV10-3 once TGTGCCATCAGTGAGTCGGCAGTCAGAGAGACACAGTACTTC CAISESAVRETQYF
NA TRBJ2-7 TRBV29-1 NA TGCAGCGCCACCACATGGTACTCCTACGAGCAATACTTC CSATTWYSYEQYF
NA TRBJ2-7 TRBV6-2/TRBV6-3 NA TGTGCCAGCAGCTACTCCGACAGTTCAACCTACGAGGAGTACTTC CASSYSDSSTYEEYF
NA TRBJ1-2 TRBV12-3/TRBV12-4 NA TGTGCCAGCAGTTTTAGTCAGGCGGGGACGCTGAACTATGACTTCACCTTC CASSFSQAGTLNYDFTF
NA TRBJ2-3 TRBV2 many TGTGCCAGCAAGGGGACCACAGATACGCAGTATTTT CASKGTTDTQYF
NA TRBJ2-1 TRBV6-1 NA TGTGCCAGCAATGAAAGGGCGGAGGGGGGCTATGAGCAGTTCTTC CASNERAEGGYEQFF
NA TRBJ2-1 TRBV5-1 NA TGCGCCAGCAGCTTGGCCACAGCGGTAGCCCATGAGCAGTTCTTC CASSLATAVAHEQFF
TRBD1 TRBJ2-7 TRBV7-2 few TGTGCCAGCAGCTTAGGTGGGACAGCCTACGAGCAGTACTTC CASSLGGTAYEQYF
NA TRBJ2-3 TRBV7-9 NA TGTGTCAGCAGCTTAGCCGTCCCAACAGATACGCAATATTTT CVSSLAVPTDTQYF
NA TRBJ2-1 TRBV11-2 medium-sized TGTGCCAGCAGCTTAGCCGGGAGTCTCAATGAGCAGTTCTTC CASSLAGSLNEQFF
NA TRBJ2-1 TRBV6-6 many TGTGCCAGCAGTTACTTAAACAATGAGCAGTTCTTC CASSYLNNEQFF
NA TRBJ2-7 TRBV29-1 NA TGCAGCGCCAGAATGGACAGGGAGGGCTACGTGCAGTACTTC CSARMDREGYVQYF
TRBD1 TRBJ2-7 TRBV14 NA TGTGCCAGCAGGACAGGGGGCGACAACCCCTACGAGCAGTACTTC CASRTGGDNPYEQYF
NA TRBJ1-5 TRBV12-3/TRBV12-4 NA TGTGCCAGCAATAGAGGGACCAATCATCCCCAGCATTTT CASNRGTNHPQHF
TRBD2 TRBJ2-7 TRBV12-3/TRBV12-4 NA TGTGCCAGCGACCCCTCTAGCGGGAGGTGGTACGAGCAGTACTTC CASDPSSGRWYEQYF
TRBD1 TRBJ1-2 TRBV29-1 NA TGCAGCGCGTCGGACTCGGGACAGTCAAACTATGGCTACACCTTC CSASDSGQSNYGYTF
NA TRBJ2-7 TRBV11-2 NA TGTGCCAGCAGTTTACCAAAGGCCTACGGGCAGTACTTC CASSLPKAYGQYF
NA TRBJ2-1 TRBV11-2 NA TGTGCCAGCAGCCTCCCCCCGGGGCAATACAATGAGAAATTCTTC CASSLPPGQYNEKFF
NA TRBJ2-3 TRBV11-2 NA TGTGCCAGCAGCCATGGTAGCGTAAGCTTGTCAGATACGCAGTATTTT CASSHGSVSLSDTQYF
TRBD2 TRBJ2-1 TRBV29-1 many TGCAGCGTTGAAGTTAGCGGGAGTTTAGGTGAGCAGTTCTTC CSVEVSGSLGEQFF
TRBD1 TRBJ2-7 TRBV10-3 NA TGTGCCATCAGTGAAGCGACAGGGAAGGACGAGCAGTACTTC CAISEATGKDEQYF
NA TRBJ1-1 TRBV6-2/TRBV6-3 NA TGTGTCAGCAGTCAAACCCAAAACACTGAAGCTTTCTTT CVSSQTQNTEAFF
TRBD2 TRBJ2-7 TRBV2 NA TGTGCCAGCAGTTGGACTAGCGGAAGGCCTAGCTCCTACGAGCAGTGCTTC CASSWTSGRPSSYEQCF
NA TRBJ2-7 TRBV4-1 NA TGCGCGAGCAGCCAAGATACGGAGACAAGACTTTACGAGCAGCACTTC CASSQDTETRLYEQHF
NA TRBJ2-7 TRBV6-2/TRBV6-3 NA TGTGCCAGCAGTATCCCCGGGACAACTCTTTACGAGCAGTACTTC CASSIPGTTLYEQYF
NA TRBJ2-2 TRBV7-8 once TGTGCCAGCAGCTTAGGCGGGAACAGGGAGCTGTTTTTC CASSLGGNRELFF
TRBD2 TRBJ2-1 TRBV5-1 NA TGCGTCAGTAAAAGCGGGAGGGCCGAGGATGAGCAGTTCTTC CVSKSGRAEDEQFF
NA TRBJ2-3 TRBV11-2 NA TGTGCCAGCAGCTTAGCCGGACAAGTGATCCCAGATACGCAGTATTTT CASSLAGQVIPDTQYF
NA TRBJ2-1 TRBV5-5 many TGTGCCAGCAGCGCCGGGGGCTCGTTGAATGAGCAGTTCTTC CASSAGGSLNEQFF
NA TRBJ2-3 TRBV5-1 NA TGCGCCAGCAGTCCCTTGGGTAGCAATCAAGGGGCAGGTACGCAGTATTTT CASSPLGSNQGAGTQYF
NA TRBJ2-6 TRBV6-5 NA TGTGCCAGCATCAGCAGAGAGACGGGGGCCAACGTCCTGACTTTC CASISRETGANVLTF
NA TRBJ1-1 TRBV11-2 NA TGTGCCAACAGCTTAAGCCCGCTCACTGGAGCTTTCTTT CANSLSPLTGAFF
NA TRBJ1-1 TRBV6-6 many TGTGCCAGCAGGGGGACACCCGGGAGTGCTTTCTTT CASRGTPGSAFF
TRBD1 TRBJ2-7 TRBV6-1 NA TGTGCCAGCAATCCTCGGACAGGATGGGAGCAGTACTTC CASNPRTGWEQYF
NA TRBJ1-3 TRBV20-1 NA TGCAGTGCTCCCACAGGGTCTGGAAACACCATATATTTT CSAPTGSGNTIYF
NA TRBJ1-5 TRBV12-3/TRBV12-4 many TGTGCCAGCAGTACCAGCAGGGATCAGCCCCAGCATTTT CASSTSRDQPQHF
NA TRBJ2-4 TRBV28 NA TGTGCCAGCAATATCCGGGCCCCTAGGATGGGTCCCAAAAACACTCAGTACTTC CASNIRAPRMGPKNTQYF
TRBD2 TRBJ2-3 TRBV4-1 many TGCGCCAGCAGCCAAGAGGGAAGCGGGAGGGCGACAGATACGCAGTATTTT CASSQEGSGRATDTQYF
NA TRBJ2-3 TRBV6-5 NA TGTGCCAGCCGGGGAGGGGGGCGTGCAGATATGCAGTATTTT CASRGGGRADMQYF
NA TRBJ2-2 TRBV11-2 NA TGTGCCAGCAGCTTCAACGTATACACCGGGGAGCTGTTTTTT CASSFNVYTGELFF
NA TRBJ2-7 TRBV11-1 once TGTGCCAGCAGCACACGGGTAGTGGGAGGCACCTACGAGCAGTACTTC CASSTRVVGGTYEQYF